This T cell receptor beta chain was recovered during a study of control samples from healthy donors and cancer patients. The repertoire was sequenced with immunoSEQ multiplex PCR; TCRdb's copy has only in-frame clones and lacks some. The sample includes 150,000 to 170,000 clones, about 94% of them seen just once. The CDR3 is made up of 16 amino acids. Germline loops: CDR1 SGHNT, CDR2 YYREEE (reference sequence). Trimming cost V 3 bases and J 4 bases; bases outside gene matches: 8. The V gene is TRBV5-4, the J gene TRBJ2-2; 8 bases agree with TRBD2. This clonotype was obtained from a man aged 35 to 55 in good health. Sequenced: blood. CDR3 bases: TGTGCCAGCAGCTCCCCTGGCGGGGGGATCACCGGGGAGCTGTTTTTT. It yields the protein CASSSPGGGITGELFF.